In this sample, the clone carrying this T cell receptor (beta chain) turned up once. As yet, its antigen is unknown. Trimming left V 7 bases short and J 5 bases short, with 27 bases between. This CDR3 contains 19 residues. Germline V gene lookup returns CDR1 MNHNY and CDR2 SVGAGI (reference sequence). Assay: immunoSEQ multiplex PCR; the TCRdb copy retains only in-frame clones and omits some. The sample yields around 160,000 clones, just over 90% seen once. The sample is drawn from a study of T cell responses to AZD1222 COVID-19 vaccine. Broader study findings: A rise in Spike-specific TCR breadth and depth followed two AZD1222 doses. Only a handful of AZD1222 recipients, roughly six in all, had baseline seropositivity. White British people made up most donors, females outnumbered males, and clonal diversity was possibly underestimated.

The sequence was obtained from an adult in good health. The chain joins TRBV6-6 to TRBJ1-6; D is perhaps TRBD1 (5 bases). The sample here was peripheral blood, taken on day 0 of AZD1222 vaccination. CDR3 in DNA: TGTGCCAGCACCTACCCCCAGGGACGAGCCGACCCACATAATTCACCCCTCCACTTT. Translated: CASTYPQGRADPHNSPLHF.